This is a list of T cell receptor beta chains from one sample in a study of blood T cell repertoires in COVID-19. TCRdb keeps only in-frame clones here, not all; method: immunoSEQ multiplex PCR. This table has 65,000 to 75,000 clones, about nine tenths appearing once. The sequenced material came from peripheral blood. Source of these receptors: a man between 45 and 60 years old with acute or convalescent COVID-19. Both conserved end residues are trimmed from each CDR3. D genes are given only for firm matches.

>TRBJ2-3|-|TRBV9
ASSVYVTGTDTQY
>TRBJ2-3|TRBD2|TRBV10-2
ASGLAGHTDTQY
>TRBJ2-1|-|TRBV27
ASSLSVPPWPYNEQF
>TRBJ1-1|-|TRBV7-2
ASSTRQYTEAF
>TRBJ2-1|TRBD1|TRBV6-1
ASSEAWAGGSYNEQF
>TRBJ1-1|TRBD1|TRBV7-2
ASRQAGGTEAF
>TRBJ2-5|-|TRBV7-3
ASSLGGVGGGETQY
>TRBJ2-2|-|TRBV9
ASSVGGTGELF
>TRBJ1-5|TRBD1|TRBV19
ASTPHRGSNQPQH
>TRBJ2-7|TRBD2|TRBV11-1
ASSVTGTTSGEQY
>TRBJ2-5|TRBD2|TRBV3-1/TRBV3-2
ASSQPNQRGAQETQY
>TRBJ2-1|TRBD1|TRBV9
ASSAFGTGRLAYNEQF